This is a list of T cell receptor beta chains from one sample in a study of shared clonotypes between healthy human individuals. Generated by immunoSEQ multiplex PCR, the TCRdb table keeps only in-frame clones and is missing some. The repertoire holds 2 million to 2.5 million clones, approximately 94% seen once, with about 1.5% in the top ten. Sequenced: naive CD8+ T cells from PBMCs. Receptor source: a young man in good health. Some clones in this sample may be carry-over from other donors' samples. The conserved cysteine and the conserved F or W are not part of the CDR3 here. Clone size is given for some rows only: seen once, a few or many times, or a class if the clone is expanded.

size: .
J: TRBJ1-1
V: TRBV9
CDR3: ASSPGDTEAF

size: .
J: TRBJ2-7
V: TRBV28
CDR3: ASEPGDRNFYEQY

size: .
J: TRBJ2-1
V: TRBV11-2
CDR3: ASSFPGTGLRNEQF

size: .
J: TRBJ2-7
V: TRBV29-1
CDR3: SVDIGGAAYEQY

size: .
J: TRBJ2-7
V: TRBV5-6
CDR3: ASKAGGDLGQY

size: .
J: TRBJ2-7
V: TRBV28
CDR3: ASSFLPGTGNYEQY

size: .
J: TRBJ2-7
V: TRBV28
CDR3: ASSQYWTGGGPYEQY

size: .
J: TRBJ2-2
V: TRBV27
CDR3: ASSPTLPRGTGELF

size: .
J: TRBJ2-7
V: TRBV7-8
CDR3: ASTIVGEAGYEQY

size: .
J: TRBJ1-1
V: TRBV7-9
CDR3: ASSLVKGQNTEAF

size: .
J: TRBJ2-7
V: TRBV27
CDR3: ASSFRGRHREQY

size: few
J: TRBJ2-7
V: TRBV4-1
CDR3: ASSQGTSGYEQY

size: .
J: TRBJ1-2
V: TRBV13
CDR3: ASSLGQGDDGYT

size: .
J: TRBJ2-2
V: TRBV2
CDR3: ASSEVWRELF

size: .
J: TRBJ2-7
V: TRBV30
CDR3: AWTGAREQY

size: .
J: TRBJ1-4
V: TRBV28
CDR3: ASSLSGATNEKLF

size: once
J: TRBJ1-5
V: TRBV7-2
CDR3: ASSLVGGGHQPQH

size: .
J: TRBJ2-7
V: TRBV27
CDR3: ASSRRTRYYEQY

size: .
J: TRBJ2-7
V: TRBV5-1
CDR3: ASSLWLADNSYEQY

size: .
J: TRBJ2-7
V: TRBV9
CDR3: ASSVGQASYEQY

size: .
J: TRBJ2-7
V: TRBV28
CDR3: ASSLATSGGAGQY

size: .
J: TRBJ2-5
V: TRBV14
CDR3: ASSRKRWETQY

size: .
J: TRBJ1-5
V: TRBV19
CDR3: ATGGTYDYSNQPQH

size: .
J: TRBJ1-2
V: TRBV28
CDR3: ASSYLRQNGYT

size: .
J: TRBJ2-7
V: TRBV7-8
CDR3: ASSSSRDLLEQY